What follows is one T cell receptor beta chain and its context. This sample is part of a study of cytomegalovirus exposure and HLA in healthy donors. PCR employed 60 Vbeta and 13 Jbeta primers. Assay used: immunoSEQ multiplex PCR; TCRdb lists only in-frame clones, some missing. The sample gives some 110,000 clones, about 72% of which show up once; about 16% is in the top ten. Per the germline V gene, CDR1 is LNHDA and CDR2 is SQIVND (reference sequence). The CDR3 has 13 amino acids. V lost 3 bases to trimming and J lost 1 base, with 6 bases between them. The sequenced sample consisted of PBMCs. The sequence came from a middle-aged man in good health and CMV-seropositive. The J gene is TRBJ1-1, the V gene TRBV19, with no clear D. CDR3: CASSMRGNTEAFF. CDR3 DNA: TGTGCCAGTAGTATGAGAGGGAACACTGAAGCTTTCTTT. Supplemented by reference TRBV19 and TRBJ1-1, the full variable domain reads DGGITQSPKYLFRKEGQNVTLSCEQNLNHDAMYWYRQDPGQGLRLIYYSQIVNDFQKGDIAEGYSVSREKKESFPLTVTSAQKNPTAFYLCASSMRGNTEAFFGQGTRLTVV.